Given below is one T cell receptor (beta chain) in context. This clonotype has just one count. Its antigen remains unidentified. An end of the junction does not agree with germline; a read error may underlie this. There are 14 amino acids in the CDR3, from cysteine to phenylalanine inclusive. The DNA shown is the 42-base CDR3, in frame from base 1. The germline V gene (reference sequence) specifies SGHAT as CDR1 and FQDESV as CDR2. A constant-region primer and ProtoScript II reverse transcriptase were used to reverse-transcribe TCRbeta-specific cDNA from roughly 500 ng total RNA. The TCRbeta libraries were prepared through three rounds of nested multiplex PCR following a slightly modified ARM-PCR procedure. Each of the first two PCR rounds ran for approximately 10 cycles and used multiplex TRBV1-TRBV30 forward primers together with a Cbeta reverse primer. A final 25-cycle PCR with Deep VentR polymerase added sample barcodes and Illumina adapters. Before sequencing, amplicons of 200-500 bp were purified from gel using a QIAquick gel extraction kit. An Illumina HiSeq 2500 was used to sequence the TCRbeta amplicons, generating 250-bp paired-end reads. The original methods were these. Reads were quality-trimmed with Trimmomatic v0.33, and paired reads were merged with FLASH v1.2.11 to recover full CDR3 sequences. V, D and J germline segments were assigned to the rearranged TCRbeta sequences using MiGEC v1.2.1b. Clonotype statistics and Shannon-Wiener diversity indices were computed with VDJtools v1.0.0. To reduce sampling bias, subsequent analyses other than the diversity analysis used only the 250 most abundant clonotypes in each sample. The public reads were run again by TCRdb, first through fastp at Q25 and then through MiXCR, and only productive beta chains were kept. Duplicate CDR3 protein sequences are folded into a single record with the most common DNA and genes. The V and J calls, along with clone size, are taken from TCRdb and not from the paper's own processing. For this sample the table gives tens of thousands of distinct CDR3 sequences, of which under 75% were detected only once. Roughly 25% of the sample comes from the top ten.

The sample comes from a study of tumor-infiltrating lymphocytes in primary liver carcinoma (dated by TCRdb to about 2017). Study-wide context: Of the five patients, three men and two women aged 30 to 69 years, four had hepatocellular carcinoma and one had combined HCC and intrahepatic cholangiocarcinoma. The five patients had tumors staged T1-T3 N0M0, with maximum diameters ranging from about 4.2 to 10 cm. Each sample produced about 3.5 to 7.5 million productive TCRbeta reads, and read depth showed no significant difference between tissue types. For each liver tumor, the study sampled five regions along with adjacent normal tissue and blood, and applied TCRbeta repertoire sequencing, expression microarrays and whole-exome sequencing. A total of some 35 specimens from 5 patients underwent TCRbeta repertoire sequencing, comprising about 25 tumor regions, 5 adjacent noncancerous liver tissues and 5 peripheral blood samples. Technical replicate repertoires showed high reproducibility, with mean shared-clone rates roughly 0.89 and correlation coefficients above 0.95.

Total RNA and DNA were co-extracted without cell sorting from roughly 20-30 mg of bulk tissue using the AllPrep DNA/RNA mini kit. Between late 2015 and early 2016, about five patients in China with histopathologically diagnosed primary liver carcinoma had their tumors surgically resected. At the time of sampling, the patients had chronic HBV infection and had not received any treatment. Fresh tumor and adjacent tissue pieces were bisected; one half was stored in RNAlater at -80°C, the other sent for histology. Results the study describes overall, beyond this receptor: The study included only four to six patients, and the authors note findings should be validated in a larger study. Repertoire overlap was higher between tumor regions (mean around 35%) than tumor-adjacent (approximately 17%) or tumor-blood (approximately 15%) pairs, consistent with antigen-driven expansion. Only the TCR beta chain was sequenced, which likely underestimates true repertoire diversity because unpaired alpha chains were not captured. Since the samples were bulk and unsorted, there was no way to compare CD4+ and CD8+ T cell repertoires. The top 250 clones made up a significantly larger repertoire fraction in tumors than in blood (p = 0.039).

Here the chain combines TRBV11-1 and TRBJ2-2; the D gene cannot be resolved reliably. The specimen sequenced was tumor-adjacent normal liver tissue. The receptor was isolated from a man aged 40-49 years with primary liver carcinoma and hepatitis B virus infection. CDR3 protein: CASSFIRVTGELFF. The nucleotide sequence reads TGCGCCAGCAGCTTTATAAGGGTTACCGGGGAGCTGTTTTTT.